The rows below give T cell receptor beta chains drawn from one sample of a study of T cell responses to AZD1222 COVID-19 vaccine. Only in-frame clones appear in the TCRdb table, and some are missing; sequencing was by immunoSEQ multiplex PCR. The data contain some 180,000 clones, around 94% of them seen just once; the ten biggest clones take up 1.6%. The material sequenced was peripheral blood, taken 28 days after the second AZD1222 dose. All receptors come from an adult who received the AZD1222 COVID-19 vaccine. Each CDR3 is given with its conserved first and last residue. A D gene is named only where the DNA matches it firmly.

CDR3 protein: CASSSRENTEAFF; V gene: TRBV5-1; J gene: TRBJ1-1; D gene: .
CDR3 protein: CASSSDISSSYEQYF; V gene: TRBV5-1; J gene: TRBJ2-7; D gene: .
CDR3 protein: CASAPNTPGAETQYF; V gene: TRBV9; J gene: TRBJ2-5; D gene: .
CDR3 protein: CASSSGPGTQYEQYF; V gene: TRBV7-3; J gene: TRBJ2-7; D gene: .
CDR3 protein: CASSYGGVLTDYGYTF; V gene: TRBV6-5; J gene: TRBJ1-2; D gene: .
CDR3 protein: CASSHQDFRVAVSSYNEQFF; V gene: TRBV4-2; J gene: TRBJ2-1; D gene: .
CDR3 protein: CASSRVGLVGQYF; V gene: TRBV19; J gene: TRBJ2-7; D gene: .
CDR3 protein: CATSRGRTGSTEAFF; V gene: TRBV15; J gene: TRBJ1-1; D gene: TRBD1
CDR3 protein: CAWSPGASGYYEQYF; V gene: TRBV30; J gene: TRBJ2-7; D gene: TRBD2
CDR3 protein: CASSSVLNTDTQYF; V gene: TRBV7-9; J gene: TRBJ2-3; D gene: .
CDR3 protein: CASSAKRGSSYNEQFF; V gene: TRBV25-1; J gene: TRBJ2-1; D gene: TRBD2
CDR3 protein: CASSSHQGFWRGYTF; V gene: TRBV28; J gene: TRBJ1-2; D gene: .
CDR3 protein: CASSLLSLTSGYEQYF; V gene: TRBV11-2; J gene: TRBJ2-7; D gene: TRBD2
CDR3 protein: CASSPPQVENTEAFF; V gene: TRBV7-9; J gene: TRBJ1-1; D gene: .
CDR3 protein: CASSAGGRGNIQYF; V gene: TRBV11-2; J gene: TRBJ2-4; D gene: TRBD2
CDR3 protein: CASSLEGTPYTF; V gene: TRBV12-3/TRBV12-4; J gene: TRBJ1-2; D gene: .
CDR3 protein: CASSLVAIQETQYF; V gene: TRBV7-8; J gene: TRBJ2-5; D gene: .
CDR3 protein: CASSEGLSSYEQYF; V gene: TRBV28; J gene: TRBJ2-7; D gene: .
CDR3 protein: CASSIAGPSTVLAKNIQYF; V gene: TRBV19; J gene: TRBJ2-4; D gene: .
CDR3 protein: CASSLDRQGFGGYTF; V gene: TRBV11-2; J gene: TRBJ1-2; D gene: .
CDR3 protein: CASSPGLAGPHGELFF; V gene: TRBV5-1; J gene: TRBJ2-2; D gene: TRBD2
CDR3 protein: CASSRQGAGGYTF; V gene: TRBV6-5; J gene: TRBJ1-2; D gene: TRBD1
CDR3 protein: CASRLTGSYGYTF; V gene: TRBV28; J gene: TRBJ1-2; D gene: TRBD1
CDR3 protein: CASTLDSLYGYTF; V gene: TRBV2; J gene: TRBJ1-2; D gene: .
CDR3 protein: CASSYPQGAKSPLHF; V gene: TRBV6-2/TRBV6-3; J gene: TRBJ1-6; D gene: TRBD1
CDR3 protein: CASSPQLQPQHF; V gene: TRBV28; J gene: TRBJ1-5; D gene: .
CDR3 protein: CASSLAAPGDTEAFF; V gene: TRBV7-2; J gene: TRBJ1-1; D gene: .
CDR3 protein: CASIPRTGVYEQYF; V gene: TRBV7-8; J gene: TRBJ2-7; D gene: TRBD1
CDR3 protein: CASSNLAGVYTGELFF; V gene: TRBV7-8; J gene: TRBJ2-2; D gene: TRBD2
CDR3 protein: CASSFFGEGGDTQYF; V gene: TRBV28; J gene: TRBJ2-3; D gene: .
CDR3 protein: CATRVASIRSRQFPNYGYTF; V gene: TRBV24-1; J gene: TRBJ1-2; D gene: .
CDR3 protein: CASSVRGADGNTIYF; V gene: TRBV9; J gene: TRBJ1-3; D gene: .
CDR3 protein: CASSPLGILGGQIGSYEQYF; V gene: TRBV18; J gene: TRBJ2-7; D gene: .
CDR3 protein: CASSRQGPPNEQYF; V gene: TRBV7-3; J gene: TRBJ2-7; D gene: .
CDR3 protein: CASSLGGSGKEQYF; V gene: TRBV7-3; J gene: TRBJ2-7; D gene: .
CDR3 protein: CASSLTYEQYF; V gene: TRBV5-8; J gene: TRBJ2-7; D gene: .
CDR3 protein: CASSEAPGTGLKEYF; V gene: TRBV6-1; J gene: TRBJ2-7; D gene: TRBD1
CDR3 protein: CASSRRRAYF; V gene: TRBV21-1; J gene: TRBJ2-3; D gene: .
CDR3 protein: CASSQGVEREGSGELFF; V gene: TRBV4-2; J gene: TRBJ2-2; D gene: TRBD2
CDR3 protein: CASSFRAPNTEAFF; V gene: TRBV7-9; J gene: TRBJ1-1; D gene: .
CDR3 protein: CASRPELTPNTEAFF; V gene: TRBV5-4; J gene: TRBJ1-1; D gene: .
CDR3 protein: CATGQIESYNSPLHF; V gene: TRBV10-3; J gene: TRBJ1-6; D gene: .
CDR3 protein: CASSVDRFGGYTF; V gene: TRBV9; J gene: TRBJ1-2; D gene: .
CDR3 protein: CASSPLTAGGHTEAFF; V gene: TRBV18; J gene: TRBJ1-1; D gene: .